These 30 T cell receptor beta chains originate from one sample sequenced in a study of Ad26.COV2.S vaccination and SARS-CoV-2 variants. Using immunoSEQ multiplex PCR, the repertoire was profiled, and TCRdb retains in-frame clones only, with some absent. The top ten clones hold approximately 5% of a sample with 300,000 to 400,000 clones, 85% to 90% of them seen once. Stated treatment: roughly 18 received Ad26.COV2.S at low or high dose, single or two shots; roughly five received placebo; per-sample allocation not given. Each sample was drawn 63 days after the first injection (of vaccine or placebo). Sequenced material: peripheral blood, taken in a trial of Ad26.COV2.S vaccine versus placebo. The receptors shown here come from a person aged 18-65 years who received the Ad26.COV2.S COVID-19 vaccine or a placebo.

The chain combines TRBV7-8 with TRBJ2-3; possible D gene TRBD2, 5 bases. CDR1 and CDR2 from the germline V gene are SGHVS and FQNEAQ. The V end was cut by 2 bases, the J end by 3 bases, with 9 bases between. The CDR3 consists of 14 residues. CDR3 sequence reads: CASSLPSGTDTQYF. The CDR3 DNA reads TGTGCCAGCAGCTTACCGAGCGGTACAGATACGCAGTATTTT.

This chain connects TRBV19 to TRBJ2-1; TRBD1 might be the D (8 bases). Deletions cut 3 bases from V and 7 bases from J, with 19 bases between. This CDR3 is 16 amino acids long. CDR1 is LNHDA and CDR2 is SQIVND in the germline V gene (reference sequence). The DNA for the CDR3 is TGTGCCAGTAGTATCCTACAGGGGGGGAGCCGGAATGAGCAGTTCTTC. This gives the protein CASSILQGGSRNEQFF.

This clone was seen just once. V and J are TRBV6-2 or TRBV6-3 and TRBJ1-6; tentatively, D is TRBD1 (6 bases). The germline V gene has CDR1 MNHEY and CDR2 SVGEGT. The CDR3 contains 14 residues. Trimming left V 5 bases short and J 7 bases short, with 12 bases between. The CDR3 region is CASSGGAGNSPLHF. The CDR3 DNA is TGTGCCAGCAGTGGGGGCGCCGGCAATTCACCCCTCCACTTT.

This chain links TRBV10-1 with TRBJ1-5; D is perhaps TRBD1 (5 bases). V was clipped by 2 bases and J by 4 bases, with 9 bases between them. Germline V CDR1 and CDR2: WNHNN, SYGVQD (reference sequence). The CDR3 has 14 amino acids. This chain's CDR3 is CASSEARVNQPQHF. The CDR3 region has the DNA TGCGCCAGCAGTGAGGCCAGGGTAAATCAGCCCCAGCATTTT.

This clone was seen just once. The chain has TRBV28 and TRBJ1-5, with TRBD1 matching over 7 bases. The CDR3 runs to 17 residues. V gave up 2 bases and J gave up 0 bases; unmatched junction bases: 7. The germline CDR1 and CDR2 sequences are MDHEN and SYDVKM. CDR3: CASSLPRDSNSNQPQHF. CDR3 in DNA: TGTGCCAGCAGTTTACCCCGGGACAGCAATAGCAATCAGCCCCAGCATTTT.

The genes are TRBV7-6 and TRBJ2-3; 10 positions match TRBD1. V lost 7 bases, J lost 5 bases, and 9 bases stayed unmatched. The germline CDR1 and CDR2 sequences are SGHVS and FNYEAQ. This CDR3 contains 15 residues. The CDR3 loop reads CASTLRQGARDTQYF. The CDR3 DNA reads TGTGCCAGCACCCTAAGACAGGGGGCAAGAGATACGCAGTATTTT.

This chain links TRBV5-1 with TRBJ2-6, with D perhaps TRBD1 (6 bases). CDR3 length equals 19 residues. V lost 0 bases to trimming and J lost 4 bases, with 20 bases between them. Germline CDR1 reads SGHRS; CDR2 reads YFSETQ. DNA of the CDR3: TGCGCCAGCAGCTTGGCATACTGGGGGCAGGGCTACGGGGCCAACGTCCTGACTTTC. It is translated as CASSLAYWGQGYGANVLTF.

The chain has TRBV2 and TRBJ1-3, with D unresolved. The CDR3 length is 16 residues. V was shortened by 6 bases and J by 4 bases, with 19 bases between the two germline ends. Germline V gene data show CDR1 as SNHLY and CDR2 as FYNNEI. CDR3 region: CASSDQRVPSGNTIYF. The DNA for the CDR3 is TGTGCCAGCAGCGACCAACGAGTGCCCAGCGGAAACACCATATATTTT.

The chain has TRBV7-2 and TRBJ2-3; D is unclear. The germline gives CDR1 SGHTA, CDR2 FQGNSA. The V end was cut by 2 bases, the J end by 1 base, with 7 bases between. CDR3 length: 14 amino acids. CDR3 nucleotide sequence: TGTGCCAGCAGCTTAATTGGGGGCACAGATACGCAGTATTTT. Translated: CASSLIGGTDTQYF.

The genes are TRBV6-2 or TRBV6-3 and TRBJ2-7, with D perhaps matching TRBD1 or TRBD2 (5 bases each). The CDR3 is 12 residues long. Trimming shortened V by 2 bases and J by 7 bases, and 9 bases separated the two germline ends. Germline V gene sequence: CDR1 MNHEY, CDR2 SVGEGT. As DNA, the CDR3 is TGTGCCAGCAGTTACGACTGGGGGGAGCAGTACTTC. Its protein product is CASSYDWGEQYF.

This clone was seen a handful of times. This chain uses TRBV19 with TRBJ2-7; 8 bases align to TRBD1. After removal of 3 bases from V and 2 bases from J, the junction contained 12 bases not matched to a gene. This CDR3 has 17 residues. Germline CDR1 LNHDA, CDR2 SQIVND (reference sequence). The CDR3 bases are TGTGCCAGTAGTATCGTCCTAGACCGGGACAGGCCCTACGAGCAGTACTTC. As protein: CASSIVLDRDRPYEQYF.

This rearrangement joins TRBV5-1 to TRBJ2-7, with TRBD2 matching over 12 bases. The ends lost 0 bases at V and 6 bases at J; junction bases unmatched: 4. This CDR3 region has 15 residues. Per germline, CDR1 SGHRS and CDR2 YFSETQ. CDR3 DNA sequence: TGCGCCAGCAGCTTGGGACTAGCGGGAGTAAGCGAGCAGTACTTC. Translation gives CASSLGLAGVSEQYF.

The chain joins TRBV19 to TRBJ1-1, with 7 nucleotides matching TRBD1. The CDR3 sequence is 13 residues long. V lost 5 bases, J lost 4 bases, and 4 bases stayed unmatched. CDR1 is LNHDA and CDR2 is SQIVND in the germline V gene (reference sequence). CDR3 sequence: CASSLRGGTEAFF. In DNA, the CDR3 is TGTGCCAGTAGTCTCAGGGGGGGCACTGAAGCTTTCTTT.

In DNA, the CDR3 is TGTGCCAGCAGCCAAGATTTGGCGGGGGGCCTCACAGATACGCAGTATTTT. Amino acids: CASSQDLAGGLTDTQYF. The rearrangement uses TRBV3-1 (or the pseudogene TRBV3-2) and TRBJ2-3; 8 bases agree with TRBD2. CDR3 size: 17 residues. Germline loops: CDR1 LGHDT, CDR2 YNNKEL (reference sequence). V gave up 0 bases and J gave up 2 bases; unmatched junction bases: 7.

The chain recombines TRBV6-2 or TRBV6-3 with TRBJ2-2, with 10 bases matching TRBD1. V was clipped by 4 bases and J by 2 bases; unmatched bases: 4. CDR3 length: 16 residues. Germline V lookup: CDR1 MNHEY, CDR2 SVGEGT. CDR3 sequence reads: CASSSRDRGNTGELFF. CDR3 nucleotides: TGTGCCAGCAGTTCCCGGGACAGGGGAAACACCGGGGAGCTGTTTTTT.

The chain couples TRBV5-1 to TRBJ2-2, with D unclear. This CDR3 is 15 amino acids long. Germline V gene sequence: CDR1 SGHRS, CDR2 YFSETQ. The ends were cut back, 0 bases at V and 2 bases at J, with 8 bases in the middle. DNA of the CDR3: TGCGCCAGCAGCTTGGCGGCAGCTAACACCGGGGAGCTGTTTTTT. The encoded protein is CASSLAAANTGELFF.

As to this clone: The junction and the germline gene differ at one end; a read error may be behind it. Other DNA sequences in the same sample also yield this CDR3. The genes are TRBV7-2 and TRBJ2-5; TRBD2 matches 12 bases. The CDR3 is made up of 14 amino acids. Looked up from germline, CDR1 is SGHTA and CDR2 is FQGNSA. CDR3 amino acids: CASSLAGGQETQYF. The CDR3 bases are TGTGCCAGCAGCCTAGCGGGGGGGCAAGAGACCCAGTACTTC.

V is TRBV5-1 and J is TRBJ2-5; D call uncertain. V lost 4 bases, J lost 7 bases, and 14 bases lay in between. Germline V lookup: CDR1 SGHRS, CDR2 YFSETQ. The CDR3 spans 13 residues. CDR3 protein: CASSEDVLRTQYF. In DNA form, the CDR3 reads TGCGCCAGCAGCGAGGACGTTCTAAGGACCCAGTACTTC.

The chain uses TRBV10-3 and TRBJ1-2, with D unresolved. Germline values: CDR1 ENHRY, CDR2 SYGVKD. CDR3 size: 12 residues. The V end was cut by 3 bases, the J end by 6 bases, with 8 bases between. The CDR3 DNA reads TGTGCCATCAGTGAAGTGGGGAATGGCTACACCTTC. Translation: CAISEVGNGYTF.

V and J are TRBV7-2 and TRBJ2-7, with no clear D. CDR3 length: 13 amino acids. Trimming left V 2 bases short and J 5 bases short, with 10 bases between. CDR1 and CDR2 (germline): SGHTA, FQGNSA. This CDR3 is CASSLSQQNEQYF. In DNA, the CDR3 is TGTGCCAGCAGCTTATCCCAGCAGAACGAGCAGTACTTC.

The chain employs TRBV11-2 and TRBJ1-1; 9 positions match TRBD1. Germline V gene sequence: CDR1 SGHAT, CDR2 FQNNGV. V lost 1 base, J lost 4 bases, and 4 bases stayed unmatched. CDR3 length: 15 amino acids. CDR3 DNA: TGTGCCAGCAGCTTAGTGGGACAGGGTGGCACTGAAGCTTTCTTT. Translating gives CASSLVGQGGTEAFF.

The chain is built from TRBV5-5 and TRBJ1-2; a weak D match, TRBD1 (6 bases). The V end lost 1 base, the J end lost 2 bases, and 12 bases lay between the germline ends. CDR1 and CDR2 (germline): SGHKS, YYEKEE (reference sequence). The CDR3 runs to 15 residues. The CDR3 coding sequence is TGTGCCAGCAGCTTGCGGGCAGGGGCGAACTATGGCTACACCTTC. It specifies CASSLRAGANYGYTF.

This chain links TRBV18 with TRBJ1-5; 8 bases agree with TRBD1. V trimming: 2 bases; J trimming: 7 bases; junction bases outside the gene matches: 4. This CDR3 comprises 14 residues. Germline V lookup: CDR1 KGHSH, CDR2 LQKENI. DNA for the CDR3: TGTGCCAGCTCACCAGAGTCAGGGGGCCAGCCCCAGCATTTT. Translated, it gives CASSPESGGQPQHF.

In DNA form, the CDR3 reads TGTGCCAGTACCCAATCGAACAGGGGGAGAAATGAAAAACTGTTTTTT. This translates into CASTQSNRGRNEKLFF. The chain employs TRBV19 and TRBJ1-4; 8 bases agree with TRBD1. Germline loops: CDR1 LNHDA, CDR2 SQIVND (reference sequence). This CDR3 spans 16 amino acids. The J segment lost 5 bases and the V segment lost 7 bases, leaving 12 bases of the junction unmatched.

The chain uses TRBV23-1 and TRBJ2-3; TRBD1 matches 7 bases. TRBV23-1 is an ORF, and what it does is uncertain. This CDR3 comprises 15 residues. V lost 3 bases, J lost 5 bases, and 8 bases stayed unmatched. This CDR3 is CASSQMCRGRDTQYF. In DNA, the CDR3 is TGCGCCAGCAGTCAGATGTGTAGGGGGCGAGATACGCAGTATTTT.

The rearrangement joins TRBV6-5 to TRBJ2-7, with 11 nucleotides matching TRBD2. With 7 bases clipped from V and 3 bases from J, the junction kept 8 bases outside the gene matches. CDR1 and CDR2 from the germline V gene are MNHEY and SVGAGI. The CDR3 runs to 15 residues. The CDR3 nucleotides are TGTGCCAGCAAGCCCACTAGCGGGAGTATCTACGAGCAGTACTTC. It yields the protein CASKPTSGSIYEQYF.

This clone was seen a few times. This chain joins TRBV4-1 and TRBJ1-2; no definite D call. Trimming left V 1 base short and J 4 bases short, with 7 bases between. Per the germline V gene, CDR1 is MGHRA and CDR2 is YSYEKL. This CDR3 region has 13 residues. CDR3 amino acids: CASSQGHSYGYTF. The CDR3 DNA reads TGCGCCAGCAGCCAAGGCCACAGCTATGGCTACACCTTC.

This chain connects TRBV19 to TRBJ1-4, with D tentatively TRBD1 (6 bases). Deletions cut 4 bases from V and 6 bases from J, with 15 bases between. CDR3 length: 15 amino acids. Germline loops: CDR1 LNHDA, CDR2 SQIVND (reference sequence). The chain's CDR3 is CASSTPTRTDEKLFF. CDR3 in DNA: TGTGCCAGTAGTACCCCAACGCGGACAGATGAAAAACTGTTTTTT.

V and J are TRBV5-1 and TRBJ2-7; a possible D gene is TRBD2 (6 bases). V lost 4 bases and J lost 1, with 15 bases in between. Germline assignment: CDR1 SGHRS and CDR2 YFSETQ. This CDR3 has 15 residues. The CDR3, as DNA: TGCGCCAGCAGCGCTCTAACCGGGACTTCCTACGAGCAGTACTTC. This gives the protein CASSALTGTSYEQYF.

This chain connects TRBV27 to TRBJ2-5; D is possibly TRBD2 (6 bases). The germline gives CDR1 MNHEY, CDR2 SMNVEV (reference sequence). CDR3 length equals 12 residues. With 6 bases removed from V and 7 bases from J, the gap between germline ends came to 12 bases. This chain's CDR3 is CASSNMGGTQYF. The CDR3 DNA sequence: TGTGCCAGCAGCAATATGGGGGGGACCCAGTACTTC.